The rows below give T cell receptor delta chains drawn from one sample of a study of delta chains in infants with herpesvirus infections. TCRdb reanalysed the RT-PCR reads via CATT. The sample holds 950 to 1,500 delta-chain clones, under 35% seen once. Sequences were derived from peripheral blood, sampled at time point 1 of longitudinal follow-up. These receptors all come from a human donor who was a Ugandan infant, either HIV-exposed or HIV-unexposed (not recorded which). The CDR3 runs from the conserved cysteine through the conserved F or W. A D gene is named only where the DNA matches it firmly. Rows may omit the clone size; those that give it use once, few, many or a size class.

.	TRDJ1	TRDV1	TRDD3	CALGGLEIYQNTGGYKPYTDKLIF	TGTGCTCTTGGGGGCTTAGAGATCTACCAAAATACTGGGGGATACAAGCCCTACACCGATAAACTCATCTTT
.	TRDJ1	TRDV2	TRDD3	CACDTWGSYTDKLIF	TGTGCCTGTGACACGTGGGGGAGCTACACCGATAAACTCATCTTT
large	TRDJ1	TRDV3	TRDD3	CAFRLGGMAYTDKLIF	TGTGCCTTTAGGCTGGGGGGAATGGCGTACACCGATAAACTCATCTTT
large	TRDJ1	TRDV1	.	CALGELTTSGALARTDKLIF	TGTGCTCTTGGGGAACTAACTACGAGCGGGGCCTTGGCACGGACCGATAAACTCATCTTT
large	TRDJ1	TRDV1	TRDD2	CALGVPTSSSGRYNQYTDKLIF	TGTGCTCTTGGGGTTCCTACTTCCTCCTCCGGGAGATACAATCAGTACACCGATAAACTCATCTTT
large	TRDJ1	TRDV1	.	CALGERSSYLRVPHTDKLIF	TGTGCTCTTGGGGAAAGAAGCTCCTACTTACGGGTACCGCACACCGATAAACTCATCTTT
.	TRDJ1	TRAV38-2/DV8	TRDD3	CAYRSAKRPPYWGVYTDKLIF	TGTGCTTATAGGAGCGCGAAACGGCCCCCGTACTGGGGGGTGTACACCGATAAACTCATCTTT